The T cell receptor (beta chain) described here comes from a study of blood T cell repertoires in COVID-19. V was shortened by 2 bases and J by 0 bases, with 5 bases between the two germline ends. Germline assignment: CDR1 MDHEN and CDR2 SYDVKM. This CDR3 is 14 amino acids long. Method: immunoSEQ multiplex PCR; TCRdb's copy keeps in-frame clones and lacks some. Altogether 140,000 to 150,000 clones are present, approximately 91% being singletons, with the ten largest covering approximately 1.8%. This chain connects TRBV28 to TRBJ1-5, with no clear D. This TCR was recovered from a man in his 70s with acute or convalescent COVID-19. Material: peripheral blood. In DNA, the CDR3 is TGTGCCAGCAGTTTACCTTATAGCAATCAGCCCCAGCATTTT. As protein: CASSLPYSNQPQHF.